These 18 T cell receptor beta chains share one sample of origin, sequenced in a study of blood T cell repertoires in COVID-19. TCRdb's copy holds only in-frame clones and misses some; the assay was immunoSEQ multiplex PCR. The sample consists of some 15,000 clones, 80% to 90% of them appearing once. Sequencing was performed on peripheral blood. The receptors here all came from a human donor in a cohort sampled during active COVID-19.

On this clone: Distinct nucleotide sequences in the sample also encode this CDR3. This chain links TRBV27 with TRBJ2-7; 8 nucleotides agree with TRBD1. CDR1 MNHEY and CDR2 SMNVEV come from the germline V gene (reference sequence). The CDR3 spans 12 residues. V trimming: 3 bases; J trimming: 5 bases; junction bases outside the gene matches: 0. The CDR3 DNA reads TGTGCCAGCAGTTTGACAGGGGACGAGCAGTACTTC. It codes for CASSLTGDEQYF.

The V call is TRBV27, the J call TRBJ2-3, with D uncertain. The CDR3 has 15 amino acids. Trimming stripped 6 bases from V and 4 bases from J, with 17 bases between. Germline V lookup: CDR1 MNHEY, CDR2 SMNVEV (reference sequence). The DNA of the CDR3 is TGTGCCAGCAGAGTGGAAGTCGGTCGGGCAGATACGCAGTATTTT. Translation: CASRVEVGRADTQYF.

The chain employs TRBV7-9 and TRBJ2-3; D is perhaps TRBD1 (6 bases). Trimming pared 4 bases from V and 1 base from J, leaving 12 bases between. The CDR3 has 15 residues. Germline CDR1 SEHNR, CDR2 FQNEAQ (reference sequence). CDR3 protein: CASSSTGSGTDTQYF. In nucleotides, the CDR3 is TGTGCCAGCAGCTCTACAGGGTCGGGCACAGATACGCAGTATTTT.

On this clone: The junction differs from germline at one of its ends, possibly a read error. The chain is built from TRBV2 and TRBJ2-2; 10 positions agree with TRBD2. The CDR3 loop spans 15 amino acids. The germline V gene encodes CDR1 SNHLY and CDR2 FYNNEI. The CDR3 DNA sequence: TGTGCCAGCAGCGAAGCGGGAGGGCCCGCCGGGGAGCTGTTTTTT. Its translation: CASSEAGGPAGELFF.

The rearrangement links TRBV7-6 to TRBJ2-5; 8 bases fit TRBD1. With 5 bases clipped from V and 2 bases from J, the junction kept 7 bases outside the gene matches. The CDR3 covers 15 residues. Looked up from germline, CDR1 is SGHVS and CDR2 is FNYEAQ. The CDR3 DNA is TGTGCCAGCAGCCGAAACAGGGGGACACAAGAGACCCAGTACTTC. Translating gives CASSRNRGTQETQYF.

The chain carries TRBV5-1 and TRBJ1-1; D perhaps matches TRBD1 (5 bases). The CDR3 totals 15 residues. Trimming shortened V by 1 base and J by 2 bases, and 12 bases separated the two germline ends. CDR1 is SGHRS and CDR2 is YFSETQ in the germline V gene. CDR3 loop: CASSLSGHSNTEAFF. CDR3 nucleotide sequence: TGCGCCAGCAGCTTGAGTGGACACAGTAACACTGAAGCTTTCTTT.

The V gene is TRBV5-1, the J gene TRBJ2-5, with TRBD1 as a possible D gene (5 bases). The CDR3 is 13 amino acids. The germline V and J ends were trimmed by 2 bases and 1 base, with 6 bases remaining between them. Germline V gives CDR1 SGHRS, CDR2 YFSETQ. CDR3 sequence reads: CASSLDSQETQYF. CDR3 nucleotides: TGCGCCAGCAGCTTAGACAGCCAAGAGACCCAGTACTTC.

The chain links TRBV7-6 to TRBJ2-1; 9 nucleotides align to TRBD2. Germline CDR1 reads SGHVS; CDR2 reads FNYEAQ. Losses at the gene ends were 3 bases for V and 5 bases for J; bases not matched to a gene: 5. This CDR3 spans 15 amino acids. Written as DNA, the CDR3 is TGTGCCAGCAGCTTCACTAGCGGGTTCGACAATGAGCAGTTCTTC. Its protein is CASSFTSGFDNEQFF.

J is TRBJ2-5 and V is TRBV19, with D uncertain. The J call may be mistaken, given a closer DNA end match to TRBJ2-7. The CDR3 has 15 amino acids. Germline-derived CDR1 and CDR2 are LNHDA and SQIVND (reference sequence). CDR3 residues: CASSRHTRSTYEQYF. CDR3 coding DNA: TGTGCCAGTAGTAGACACACCCGTTCGACCTACGAGCAGTACTTC.

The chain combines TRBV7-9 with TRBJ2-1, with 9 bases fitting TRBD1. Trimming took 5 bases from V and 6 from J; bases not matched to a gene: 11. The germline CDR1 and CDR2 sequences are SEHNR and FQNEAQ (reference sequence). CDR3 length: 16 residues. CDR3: CASSTQGAVLGNEQFF. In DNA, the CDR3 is TGTGCCAGCAGCACACAGGGGGCGGTTTTAGGCAATGAGCAGTTCTTC.

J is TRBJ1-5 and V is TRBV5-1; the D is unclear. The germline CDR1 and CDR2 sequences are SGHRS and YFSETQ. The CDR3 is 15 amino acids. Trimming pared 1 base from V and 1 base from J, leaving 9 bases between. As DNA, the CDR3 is TGCGCCAGCAGCTTGAATCCAGGAAGCAATCAGCCCCAGCATTTT. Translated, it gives CASSLNPGSNQPQHF. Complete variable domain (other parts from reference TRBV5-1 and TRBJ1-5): KAGVTQTPRYLIKTRGQQVTLSCSPISGHRSVSWYQQTPGQGLQFLFEYFSETQRNKGNFPGRFSGRQFSNSRSEMNVSTLELGDSALYLCASSLNPGSNQPQHFGDGTRLSIL.

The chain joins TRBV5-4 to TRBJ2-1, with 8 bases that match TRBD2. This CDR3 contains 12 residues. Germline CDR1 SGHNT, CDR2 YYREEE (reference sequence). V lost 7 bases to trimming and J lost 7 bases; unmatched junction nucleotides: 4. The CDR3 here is CASGPSGNEQFF. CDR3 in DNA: TGTGCCAGCGGGCCTAGCGGGAATGAGCAGTTCTTC. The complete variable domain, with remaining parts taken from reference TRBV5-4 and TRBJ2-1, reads ETGVTQSPTHLIKTRGQQVTLRCSSQSGHNTVSWYQQALGQGPQFIFQYYREEENGRGNFPPRFSGLQFPNYSSELNVNALELDDSALYLCASGPSGNEQFFGPGTRLTVL.

The CDR3 reads CASSRTGTGPNYGYTF. CDR3 nucleotide sequence: TGTGCCAGCAGCCGAACCGGGACAGGGCCTAACTATGGCTACACCTTC. This chain links TRBV27 with TRBJ1-2, with TRBD1 identical over 9 bases. With V trimmed by 6 bases and J by 0 bases, 8 bases remained unmatched. The V gene's germline CDR1 is MNHEY and CDR2 SMNVEV (reference sequence). The CDR3 is 16 residues long.

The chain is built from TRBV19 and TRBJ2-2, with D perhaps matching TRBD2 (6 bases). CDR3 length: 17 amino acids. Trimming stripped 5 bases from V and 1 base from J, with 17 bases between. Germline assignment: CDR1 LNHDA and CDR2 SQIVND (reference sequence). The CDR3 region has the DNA TGTGCCAGTAGTCTCACACGCGGGACGATGAACACCGGGGAGCTGTTTTTT. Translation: CASSLTRGTMNTGELFF.

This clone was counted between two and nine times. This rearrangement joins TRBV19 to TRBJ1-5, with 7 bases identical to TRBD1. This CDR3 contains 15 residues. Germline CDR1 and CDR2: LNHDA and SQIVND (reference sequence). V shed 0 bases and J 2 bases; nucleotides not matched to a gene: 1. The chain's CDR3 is CASSIEQGRNQPQHF. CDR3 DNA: TGTGCCAGTAGTATAGAACAGGGGCGCAATCAGCCCCAGCATTTT.

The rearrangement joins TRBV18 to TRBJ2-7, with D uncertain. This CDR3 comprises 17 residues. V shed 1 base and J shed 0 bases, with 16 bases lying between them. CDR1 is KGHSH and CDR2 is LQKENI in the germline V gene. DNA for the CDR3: TGTGCCAGCTCACCACGAGGTTTGGTGCTGAGCTCCTACGAGCAGTACTTC. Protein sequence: CASSPRGLVLSSYEQYF. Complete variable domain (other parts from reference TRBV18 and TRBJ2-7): NAGVMQNPRHLVRRRGQEARLRCSPMKGHSHVYWYRQLPEEGLKFMVYLQKENIIDESGMPKERFSAEFPKEGPSILRIQQVVRGDSAAYFCASSPRGLVLSSYEQYFGPGTRLTVT.

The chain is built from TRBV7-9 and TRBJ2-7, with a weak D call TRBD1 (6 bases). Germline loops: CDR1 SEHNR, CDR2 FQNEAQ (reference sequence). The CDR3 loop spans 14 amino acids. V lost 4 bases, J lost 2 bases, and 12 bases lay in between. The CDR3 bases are TGTGCCAGCAGCTCAGACAGGCGAACCTACGAGCAGTACTTC. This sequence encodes CASSSDRRTYEQYF. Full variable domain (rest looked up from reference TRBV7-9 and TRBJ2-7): DTGVSQNPRHKITKRGQNVTFRCDPISEHNRLYWYRQTLGQGPEFLTYFQNEAQLEKSRLLSDRFSAERPKGSFSTLEIQRTEQGDSAMYLCASSSDRRTYEQYFGPGTRLTVT.

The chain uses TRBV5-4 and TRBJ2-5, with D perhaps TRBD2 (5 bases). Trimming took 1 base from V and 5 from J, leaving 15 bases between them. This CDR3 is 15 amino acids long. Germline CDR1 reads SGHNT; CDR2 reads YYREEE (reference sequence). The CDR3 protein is CASSLKATGSETQYF. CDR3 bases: TGTGCCAGCAGCTTGAAGGCAACGGGAAGTGAGACCCAGTACTTC.